This T cell receptor beta chain was documented in a study of cytomegalovirus exposure and HLA in healthy donors. Study results and caveats: The dataset shows that most TCR sequences were rare, while some public TCRs occurred in many donors.

The PCR used 60 Vbeta and 13 Jbeta primers. The method was immunoSEQ multiplex PCR; TCRdb's version includes in-frame clones alone and lacks a portion of them. Of some 150,000 clones listed, approximately 71% are singletons. Worth noting for this clone: Its antigen is unidentified.

Germline CDR1 reads MNHNY; CDR2 reads SVGAGI (reference sequence). The length of the CDR3 is 14 residues. The ends were cut back, 4 bases at V and 5 bases at J, with 12 bases in the middle. The source of this sequence is a man aged 40-55 years in good health and CMV-seronegative. The rearrangement uses TRBV6-6 and TRBJ1-5, with a weak D call TRBD1 (6 bases). Sequencing used PBMCs. The CDR3 DNA is TGTGCCAGCAGTTCACAGGGCGCGGATCAGCCCCAGCATTTT. Translation: CASSSQGADQPQHF.